This entry lists 26 T cell receptor beta chains sequenced from one sample in a study of cytomegalovirus exposure and HLA in healthy donors. Some clones are missing from TCRdb's copy, which holds only in-frame ones; the method was immunoSEQ multiplex PCR. The sample yields over 85,000 clones, almost 85% seen once. Material for sequencing was PBMCs. These receptors were taken from a woman aged 18-29 years in good health and CMV-seropositive.

This clone was detected only once. The rearrangement joins TRBV5-6 to TRBJ1-3; TRBD1 matches at 7 bases. CDR1 is SGHDT and CDR2 is YYEEEE in the germline V gene. Unmatched junction bases numbered 4, after V lost 4 bases and J lost 0 bases. The CDR3 consists of 15 residues. CDR3 in DNA: TGTGCCAGCAGCCCCGGACAGGCCTCTGGAAACACCATATATTTT. Its translation is CASSPGQASGNTIYF.

The genes are TRBV4-3 and TRBJ2-3; TRBD2 aligns across 8 bases. In germline, CDR1 is LGHNA, CDR2 YSLEER. This CDR3 is built from 14 residues. Losses at the gene ends were 4 bases for V and 5 bases for J; bases not matched to a gene: 5. The CDR3 sequence: CASSPGGAGDTQYF. The CDR3 nucleotides are TGCGCCAGCAGCCCGGGGGGGGCGGGAGATACGCAGTATTTT.

The chain couples TRBV28 to TRBJ1-4; 8 bases match TRBD1. With 6 bases clipped from V and 8 bases from J, the junction kept 14 bases outside the gene matches. CDR1 is MDHEN and CDR2 is SYDVKM in the germline V gene. The CDR3 length is 16 residues. CDR3 amino acids: CASSTGVQGTGEKLFF. Here the CDR3 DNA reads TGTGCCAGCAGCACGGGGGTCCAGGGGACAGGCGAAAAACTGTTTTTT.

The rearrangement links TRBV6-6 to TRBJ1-2; unclear D gene. CDR3 length equals 15 residues. Germline lookup yields CDR1 MNHNY and CDR2 SVGAGI (reference sequence). V lost 2 bases to trimming and J lost 2 bases, with 12 bases between them. In nucleotides, the CDR3 is TGTGCCAGCAGTTACACCTTCGGGGAGAACTATGGCTACACCTTC. Protein: CASSYTFGENYGYTF.

The chain uses TRBV7-9 and TRBJ2-1; 7 nucleotides align to TRBD1. Germline CDR1 reads SEHNR; CDR2 reads FQNEAQ (reference sequence). V lost 6 bases, J lost 8 bases, and 10 bases stayed unmatched. The CDR3 sequence is 14 residues long. The CDR3 loop is CASRTRQGSDEQFF. The CDR3 nucleotides read TGTGCCAGCAGGACCAGACAGGGTTCCGATGAGCAGTTCTTC.

CDR3 residues: CASSTTGGGQPQHF. The CDR3 DNA is TGTGCCAGCAGCACGACAGGGGGCGGGCAGCCCCAGCATTTT. V is TRBV7-2 and J is TRBJ1-5; 10 bases line up with TRBD1. Germline lookup yields CDR1 SGHTA and CDR2 FQGNSA. The CDR3 is made up of 14 amino acids. V lost 5 bases, J lost 7 bases, and 5 bases stayed unmatched.

The V call is TRBV28, the J call TRBJ2-7, with D tentatively TRBD1 (5 bases). The CDR3 extends over 17 amino acids. V lost 3 bases and J 0 bases, leaving 18 bases between the germline ends. The germline V gene encodes CDR1 MDHEN and CDR2 SYDVKM. CDR3 loop: CASSFQIRTKLSYEQYF. Here the CDR3 DNA reads TGTGCCAGCAGTTTTCAAATCCGGACAAAGCTCTCCTACGAGCAGTACTTC. Full variable domain (rest looked up from reference TRBV28 and TRBJ2-7): DVKVTQSSRYLVKRTGEKVFLECVQDMDHENMFWYRQDPGLGLRLIYFSYDVKMKEKGDIPEGYSVSREKKERFSLILESASTNQTSMYLCASSFQIRTKLSYEQYFGPGTRLTVT.

The chain couples TRBV2 to TRBJ1-1, with 7 bases identical to TRBD1. J was trimmed by 0 bases and V by 7 bases; bases with no gene match: 11. Looked up from germline, CDR1 is SNHLY and CDR2 is FYNNEI. The CDR3 spans 16 residues. CDR3 DNA sequence: TGTGCCAGCACTGACCCAGGACAGGCGATGAACACTGAAGCTTTCTTT. Translation gives CASTDPGQAMNTEAFF.

This chain uses TRBV29-1 with TRBJ1-1, with TRBD1 matching 9 bases. Germline assignment: CDR1 SQVTM and CDR2 ANQGSEA. Trimming removed 4 bases from V and 7 bases from J; junction bases left unmatched: 10. The CDR3 extends over 14 amino acids. The CDR3 DNA follows: TGCAGCGTTGCTCCGGACAGGGGATTTGGTGAAGCTTTCTTT. Protein: CSVAPDRGFGEAFF.

The rearrangement joins TRBV7-8 to TRBJ1-2, with D possibly matching TRBD1 (5 bases). Germline loops: CDR1 SGHVS, CDR2 FQNEAQ. This CDR3 has 14 residues. V lost 1 base and J 4 bases, leaving 10 bases between the germline ends. The CDR3 sequence: CASSLESRVYGYTF. The CDR3 DNA is TGTGCCAGCAGCTTAGAATCCAGGGTCTATGGCTACACCTTC.

The chain couples TRBV30 to TRBJ2-7; no clear D. Per germline, CDR1 GTSNPN and CDR2 SVGIG (reference sequence). This CDR3 has 10 amino acids. Trimming left V 5 bases short and J 4 bases short, with 6 bases between. The CDR3 DNA follows: TGTGCCTGGGGCCATTACGAGCAGTACTTC. Its translation is CAWGHYEQYF.

The chain couples TRBV10-3 to TRBJ1-2, with 12 bases aligning to TRBD1. V shed 9 bases and J 5 bases; nucleotides not matched to a gene: 10. The CDR3 sequence is 15 residues long. Germline-derived CDR1 and CDR2 are ENHRY and SYGVKD. The CDR3 is CAMGQGAPLGYGYTF. The CDR3 DNA sequence: TGTGCCATGGGACAGGGGGCCCCTCTTGGTTATGGCTACACCTTC.

V and J are TRBV18 and TRBJ1-1; a weak D match, TRBD1 (5 bases). Germline CDR1 KGHSH, CDR2 LQKENI. There are 15 residues in the CDR3. V lost 3 bases to trimming and J lost 4 bases, with 15 bases between them. The CDR3 coding sequence is TGTGCCAGCTCACCTACGGATGGGGGGGGCACTGAAGCTTTCTTT. This encodes CASSPTDGGGTEAFF.

The chain combines TRBV10-2 with TRBJ2-2, with 8 bases matching TRBD2. This CDR3 contains 15 residues. From germline, CDR1 is WSHSY and CDR2 SAAADI. V gave up 4 bases and J gave up 5 bases; unmatched junction bases: 6. For the CDR3, the DNA is TGCGCCAGCAGTGCCGTAGTAGCGGGGACCGGGGAGCTGTTTTTT. It encodes CASSAVVAGTGELFF.

The V gene is TRBV9, the J gene TRBJ2-7; TRBD2 matches 11 bases. This CDR3 is built from 15 residues. Germline assignment: CDR1 SGDLS and CDR2 YYNGEE. V lost 4 bases to trimming and J lost 3 bases; unmatched junction nucleotides: 6. CDR3 sequence (DNA): TGTGCCAGCAGCCCTAGCGGGGGGAATGGCTACGAGCAGTACTTC. As protein: CASSPSGGNGYEQYF.

The table lists this clone with a few counts. The chain recombines TRBV10-3 with TRBJ2-7; tentatively, D is TRBD2 (6 bases). In germline, CDR1 is ENHRY, CDR2 SYGVKD. V shed 5 bases and J shed 1 base, with 6 bases lying between them. The CDR3 has 12 amino acids. CDR3 loop: CAISRESYEQYF. CDR3 DNA: TGTGCCATCAGTCGGGAGTCCTACGAGCAGTACTTC.

The chain combines TRBV30 with TRBJ1-4; D call uncertain. Germline CDR1 is GTSNPN and CDR2 is SVGIG (reference sequence). V dropped 5 bases and J dropped 4 bases, with 14 bases sitting between them. The CDR3 spans 14 residues. CDR3 sequence reads: CAWGYGGDNEKLFF. The CDR3 DNA follows: TGTGCCTGGGGATATGGAGGAGATAATGAAAAACTGTTTTTT.

CDR3 nucleotide sequence: TGTGCCAACTACAGGGTGGGGAATGAGCAGTTCTTC. It encodes CANYRVGNEQFF. J is TRBJ2-1 and V is TRBV2; TRBD1 is a possible D gene (6 bases). V was pared by 10 bases and J by 7 bases, with 14 bases between. This CDR3 contains 12 residues. CDR1 is SNHLY and CDR2 is FYNNEI in the germline V gene. The full variable domain, with the rest looked up from reference TRBV2 and TRBJ2-1, is EPEVTQTPSHQVTQMGQEVILRCVPISNHLYFYWYRQILGQKVEFLVSFYNNEISEKSEIFDDQFSVERPDGSNFTLKIRSTKLEDSAMYFCANYRVGNEQFFGPGTRLTVL.

The V and J genes are TRBV5-8 and TRBJ1-2, with D unresolved. This CDR3 contains 15 residues. Germline loops: CDR1 SGHTS, CDR2 YDEGEE. V lost 1 base, J lost 4 bases, and 14 bases lay in between. This CDR3 reads CASSLSWGGGYGYTF. CDR3 DNA: TGTGCCAGCAGCTTGTCATGGGGAGGAGGCTATGGCTACACCTTC.

The chain recombines TRBV5-1 with TRBJ1-4; tentatively, D is TRBD1 (6 bases). V dropped 0 bases and J dropped 6 bases, with 9 bases sitting between them. The CDR3 consists of 14 residues. Germline V gene sequence: CDR1 SGHRS, CDR2 YFSETQ. CDR3 sequence reads: CASSLGGRDEKLFF. As DNA, the CDR3 is TGCGCCAGCAGCTTGGGGGGGCGCGATGAAAAACTGTTTTTT.

V usage is TRBV13 and J usage is TRBJ2-7; 7 bases are shared with TRBD1. The germline CDR1 and CDR2 sequences are PRHDT and FYEKMQ (reference sequence). The CDR3 contains 14 residues. The V segment lost 5 bases and the J segment 7 bases; nucleotides outside the gene matches: 11. CDR3 in amino acids: CASSPDRFMREQYF. CDR3 coding DNA: TGTGCCAGCAGCCCGGACAGGTTTATGAGAGAGCAGTACTTC.

V and J are TRBV30 and TRBJ2-4; unclear D gene. This CDR3 is 14 amino acids long. V lost 2 bases to trimming and J lost 0 bases, with 8 bases between them. Per the germline V gene, CDR1 is GTSNPN and CDR2 is SVGIG (reference sequence). This chain's CDR3 is CAWSLGLAKNIQYF. In DNA, the CDR3 is TGTGCCTGGAGTCTCGGTCTAGCCAAAAACATTCAGTACTTC.

CDR3 sequence: CASSVGQSKGHSPLHF. The CDR3 nucleotides are TGTGCCAGCAGCGTAGGACAGTCAAAGGGGCATTCACCCCTCCACTTT. This chain joins TRBV9 and TRBJ1-6; possible D gene TRBD1, 5 bases. Per germline, CDR1 SGDLS and CDR2 YYNGEE. This CDR3 has 16 amino acids. Trimming shortened V by 0 bases and J by 8 bases, and 15 bases separated the two germline ends.

For the CDR3, the DNA is TGTGCCAGCAGCCAGACAGGGGCGAAGGTTGGCTACACCTTC. It translates to CASSQTGAKVGYTF. The rearrangement links TRBV27 to TRBJ1-2, with 8 bases that match TRBD1. V was pared by 6 bases and J by 7 bases, with 10 bases of the junction left unmatched. The CDR3 has 14 amino acids. Germline V lookup: CDR1 MNHEY, CDR2 SMNVEV (reference sequence).

V and J are TRBV30 and TRBJ1-1; the D gene is possibly TRBD1 (5 bases). This CDR3 comprises 13 residues. Trimming removed 7 bases at V and 1 base at J, with 13 bases between. Germline V gene lookup returns CDR1 GTSNPN and CDR2 SVGIG (reference sequence). In nucleotides, the CDR3 is TGTGCCTTAGCGGGGACCGAGAACACTGAAGCTTTCTTT. It is translated as CALAGTENTEAFF.

This clone was counted a single time. The genes are TRBV9 and TRBJ2-3; the D is unclear. Germline V lookup: CDR1 SGDLS, CDR2 YYNGEE. Trimming removed 4 bases at V and 2 bases at J, with 14 bases between. This CDR3 region has 15 residues. CDR3 bases: TGTGCCAGCAGCCTCAATCGACTTTCCACAGATACGCAGTATTTT. It yields the protein CASSLNRLSTDTQYF.